This note documents a single TCR beta chain sequence. Sample-barcoded 5' priming and a J-beta primer mix drove a second PCR of roughly 6 to 12 cycles. TCRdb recomputed calls from the 5' RACE reads with MiXCR, one row per CDR3 protein. The data show 850,000 to 1,100,000 distinct CDR3 sequences, with around two fifths seen just once and around 13% held by the top ten. The data were obtained in a study of blood T cells in healthy people across ages. The junction had 5 bases not matched to a gene; V was cut back by 4 bases and J by 5 bases. This CDR3 is 15 amino acids long. The germline V gene has CDR1 SEHNR and CDR2 FQNEAQ (reference sequence).

Sequencing used blood. V usage is TRBV7-9 and J usage is TRBJ1-6; TRBD1 matches 7 bases. This TCR was sampled from a man between 18 and 35 years old in good health. Here the CDR3 reads CASSSEGQNNSPLHF. The CDR3 DNA reads TGTGCCAGCAGCTCCGAGGGACAGAATAATTCACCCCTCCACTTT.